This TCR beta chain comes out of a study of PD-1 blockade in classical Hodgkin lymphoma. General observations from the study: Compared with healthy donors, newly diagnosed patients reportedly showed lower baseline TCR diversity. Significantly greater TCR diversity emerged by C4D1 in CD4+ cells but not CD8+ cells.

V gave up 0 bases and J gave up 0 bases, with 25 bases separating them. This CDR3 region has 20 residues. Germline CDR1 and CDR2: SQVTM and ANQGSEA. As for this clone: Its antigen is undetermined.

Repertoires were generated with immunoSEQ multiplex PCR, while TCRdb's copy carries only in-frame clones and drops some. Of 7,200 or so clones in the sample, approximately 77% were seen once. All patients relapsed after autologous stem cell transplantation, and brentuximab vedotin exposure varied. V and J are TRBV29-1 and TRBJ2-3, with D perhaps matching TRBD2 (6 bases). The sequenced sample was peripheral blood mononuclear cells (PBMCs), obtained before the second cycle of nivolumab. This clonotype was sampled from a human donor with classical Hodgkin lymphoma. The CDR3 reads CSVEEEGSAGGTPSTDTQYF. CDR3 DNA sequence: TGCAGCGTTGAAGAAGAGGGTTCGGCTGGGGGGACCCCTAGCACAGATACGCAGTATTTT.